This T cell receptor (beta chain) was obtained from a study of breast tumors, draining lymph nodes, adjacent tissues. One entry per CDR3 protein results from TCRdb running MiXCR on the multiplex PCR reads. This sample has approximately 130,000 distinct CDR3 sequences; around 20% occur once, and the top ten carry over 2%. This clonotype has at least ten counts. The lymph nodes were axillary draining lymph nodes from breast cancer patients. This CDR3 region has 14 residues. Trimming took off 3 bases at V and 1 base at J, with 9 bases between the two ends. Sequenced material: axillary lymph node tissue. This TCR was sampled from a female donor with breast cancer. Some clones in this sample may be carry-over from other donors' samples. The chain combines TRBV12-3 or TRBV12-4 with TRBJ2-5, with D perhaps TRBD1 or TRBD2 (6 bases each). This chain's CDR3 is CASSLGGRQETQYF. CDR3 coding DNA: TGTGCCAGCAGTTTGGGGGGCCGCCAAGAGACCCAGTACTTC.